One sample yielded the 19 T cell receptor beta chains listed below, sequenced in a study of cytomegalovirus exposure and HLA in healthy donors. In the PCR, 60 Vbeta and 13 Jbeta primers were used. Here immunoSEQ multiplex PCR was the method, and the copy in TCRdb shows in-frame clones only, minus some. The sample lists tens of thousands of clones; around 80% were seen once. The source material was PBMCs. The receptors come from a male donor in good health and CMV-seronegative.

The CDR3 DNA follows: TGTGCCAGCAGGGACAGGTCTTACAATGAGCAGTTCTTC. Translating it yields CASRDRSYNEQFF. The chain uses TRBV6-6 and TRBJ2-1, with 7 bases that match TRBD1. J lost 4 bases, V lost 6 bases, and 3 bases had no gene match. The CDR3 has 13 residues. Germline V gene lookup returns CDR1 MNHNY and CDR2 SVGAGI (reference sequence).

In DNA, the CDR3 is TGTGCCAGCAGCCAAGGGGCAGGGGAAGGGACCACTGAAGCTTTCTTT. Residues: CASSQGAGEGTTEAFF. The V gene is TRBV4-2, the J gene TRBJ1-1; D perhaps matches TRBD1 (6 bases). CDR3 length: 16 amino acids. Trimming pared 1 base from V and 4 bases from J, leaving 16 bases between. The germline CDR1 and CDR2 sequences are LGHNA and YNFKEQ.

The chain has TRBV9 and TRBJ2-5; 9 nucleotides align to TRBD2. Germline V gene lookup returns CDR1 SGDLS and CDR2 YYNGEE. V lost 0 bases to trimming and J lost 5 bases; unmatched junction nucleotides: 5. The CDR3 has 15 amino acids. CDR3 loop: CASSVGAGGVETQYF. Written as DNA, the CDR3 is TGTGCCAGCAGCGTAGGAGCGGGGGGAGTTGAGACCCAGTACTTC.

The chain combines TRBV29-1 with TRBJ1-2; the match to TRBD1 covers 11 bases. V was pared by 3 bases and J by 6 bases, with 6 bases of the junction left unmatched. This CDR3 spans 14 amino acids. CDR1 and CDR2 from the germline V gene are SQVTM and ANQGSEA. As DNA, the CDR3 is TGCAGCGTTGAGTCCGGACAGGGGGCGGATGGCTACACCTTC. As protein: CSVESGQGADGYTF.

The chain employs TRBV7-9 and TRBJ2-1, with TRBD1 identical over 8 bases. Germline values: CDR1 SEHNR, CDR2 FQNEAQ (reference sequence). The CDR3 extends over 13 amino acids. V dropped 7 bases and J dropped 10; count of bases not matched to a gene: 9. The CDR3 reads CASTGQGLNEQFF. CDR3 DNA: TGTGCCAGCACAGGACAGGGTTTAAACGAGCAGTTCTTC.

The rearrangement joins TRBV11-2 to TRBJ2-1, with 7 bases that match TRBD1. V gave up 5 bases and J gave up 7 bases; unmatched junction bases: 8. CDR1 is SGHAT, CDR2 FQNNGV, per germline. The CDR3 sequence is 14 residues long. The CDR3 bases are TGTGCCAGCAGCCCGGGGACAGTAAGGAATGAGCAGTTCTTC. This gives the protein CASSPGTVRNEQFF.

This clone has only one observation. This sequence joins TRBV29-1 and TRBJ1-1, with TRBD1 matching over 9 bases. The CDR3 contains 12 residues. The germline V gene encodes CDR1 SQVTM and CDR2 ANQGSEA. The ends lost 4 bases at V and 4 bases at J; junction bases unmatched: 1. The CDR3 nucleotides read TGCAGCGTTGCGACAGGGGGCACTGAAGCTTTCTTT. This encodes CSVATGGTEAFF. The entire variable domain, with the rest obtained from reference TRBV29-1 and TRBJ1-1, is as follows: SAVISQKPSRDICQRGTSLTIQCQVDSQVTMMFWYRQQPGQSLTLIATANQGSEATYESGFVIDKFPISRPNLTFSTLTVSNMSPEDSSIYLCSVATGGTEAFFGQGTRLTVV.

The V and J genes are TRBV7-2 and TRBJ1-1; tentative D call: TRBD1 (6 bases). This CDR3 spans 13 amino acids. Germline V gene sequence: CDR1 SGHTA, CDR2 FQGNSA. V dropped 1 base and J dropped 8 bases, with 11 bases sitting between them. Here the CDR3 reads CASSLVVRGEAFF. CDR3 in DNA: TGTGCCAGCAGCTTAGTAGTGAGGGGGGAAGCTTTCTTT. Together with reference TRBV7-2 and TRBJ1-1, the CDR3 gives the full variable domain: GAGVSQSPSNKVTEKGKDVELRCDPISGHTALYWYRQSLGQGLEFLIYFQGNSAPDKSGLPSDRFSAERTGGSVSTLTIQRTQQEDSAVYLCASSLVVRGEAFFGQGTRLTVV.

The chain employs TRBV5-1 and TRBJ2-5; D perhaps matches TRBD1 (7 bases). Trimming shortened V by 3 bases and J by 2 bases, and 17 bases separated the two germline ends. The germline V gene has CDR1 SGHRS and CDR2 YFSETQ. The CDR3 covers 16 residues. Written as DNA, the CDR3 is TGCGCCAGCAGCTCGACTGGAGGGGGCCCTCAAGAGACCCAGTACTTC. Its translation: CASSSTGGGPQETQYF.

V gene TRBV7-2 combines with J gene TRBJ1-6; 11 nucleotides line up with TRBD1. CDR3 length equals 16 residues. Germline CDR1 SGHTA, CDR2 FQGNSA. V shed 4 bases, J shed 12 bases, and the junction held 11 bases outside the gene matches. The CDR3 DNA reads TGTGCCAGCAGCTACGCCGGGACAGGGGGTTACCGACCCCTCCACTTT. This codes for CASSYAGTGGYRPLHF.

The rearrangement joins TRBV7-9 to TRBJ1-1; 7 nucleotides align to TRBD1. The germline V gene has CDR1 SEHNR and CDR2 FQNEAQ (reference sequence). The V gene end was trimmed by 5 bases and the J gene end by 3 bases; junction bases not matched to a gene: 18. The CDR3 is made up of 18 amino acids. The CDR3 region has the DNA TGTGCCAGCAGCCTCCGGGGGACAGTGGGCCAAGGGGACACTGAAGCTTTCTTT. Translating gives CASSLRGTVGQGDTEAFF.

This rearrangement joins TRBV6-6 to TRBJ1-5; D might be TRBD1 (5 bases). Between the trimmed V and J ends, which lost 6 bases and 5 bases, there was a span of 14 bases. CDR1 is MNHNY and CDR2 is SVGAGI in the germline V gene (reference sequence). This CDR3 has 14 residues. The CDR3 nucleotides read TGTGCCAGCAGCAGGGAGTGGGAGGATCAGCCCCAGCATTTT. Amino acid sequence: CASSREWEDQPQHF.

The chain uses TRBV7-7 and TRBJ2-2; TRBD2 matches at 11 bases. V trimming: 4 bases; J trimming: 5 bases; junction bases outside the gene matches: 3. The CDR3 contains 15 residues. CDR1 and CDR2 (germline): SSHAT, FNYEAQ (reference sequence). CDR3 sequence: CASSSSGGQTGELFF. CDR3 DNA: TGTGCCAGCAGCTCTAGCGGGGGGCAGACCGGGGAGCTGTTTTTT.

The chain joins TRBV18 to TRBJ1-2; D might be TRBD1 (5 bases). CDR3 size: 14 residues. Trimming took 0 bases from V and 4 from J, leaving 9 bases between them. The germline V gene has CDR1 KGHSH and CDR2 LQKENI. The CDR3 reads CASSPPTQGYGYTF. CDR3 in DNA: TGTGCCAGCTCACCACCGACCCAGGGCTATGGCTACACCTTC.

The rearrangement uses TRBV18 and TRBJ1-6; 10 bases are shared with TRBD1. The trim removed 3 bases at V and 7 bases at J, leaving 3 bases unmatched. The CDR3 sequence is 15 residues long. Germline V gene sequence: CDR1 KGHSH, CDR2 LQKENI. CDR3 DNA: TGTGCCAGCTCACCCGGGACAGGGGAAAATTCACCCCTCCACTTT. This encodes CASSPGTGENSPLHF. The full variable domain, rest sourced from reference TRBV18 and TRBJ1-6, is NAGVMQNPRHLVRRRGQEARLRCSPMKGHSHVYWYRQLPEEGLKFMVYLQKENIIDESGMPKERFSAEFPKEGPSILRIQQVVRGDSAAYFCASSPGTGENSPLHFGNGTRLTVT.

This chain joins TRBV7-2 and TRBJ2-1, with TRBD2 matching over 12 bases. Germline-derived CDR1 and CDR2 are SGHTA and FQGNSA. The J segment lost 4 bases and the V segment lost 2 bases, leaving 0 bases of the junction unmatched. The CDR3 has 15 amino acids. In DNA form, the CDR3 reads TGTGCCAGCAGCTTAACTAGCGGGGGGTACAATGAGCAGTTCTTC. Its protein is CASSLTSGGYNEQFF. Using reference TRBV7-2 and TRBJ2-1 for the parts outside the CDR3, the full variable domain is GAGVSQSPSNKVTEKGKDVELRCDPISGHTALYWYRQSLGQGLEFLIYFQGNSAPDKSGLPSDRFSAERTGGSVSTLTIQRTQQEDSAVYLCASSLTSGGYNEQFFGPGTRLTVL.

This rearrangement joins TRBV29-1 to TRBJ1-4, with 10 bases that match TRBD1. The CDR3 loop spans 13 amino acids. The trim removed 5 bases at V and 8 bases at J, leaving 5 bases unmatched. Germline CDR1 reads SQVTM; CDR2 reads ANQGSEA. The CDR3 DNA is TGCAGCGTTTGGGACAGGGGTTTGGAAAAACTGTTTTTT. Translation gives CSVWDRGLEKLFF.

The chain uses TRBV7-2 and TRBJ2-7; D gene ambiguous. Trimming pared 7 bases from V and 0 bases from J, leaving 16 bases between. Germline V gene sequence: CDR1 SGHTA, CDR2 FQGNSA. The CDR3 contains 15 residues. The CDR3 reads CASTPALANSYEQYF. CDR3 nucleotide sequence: TGTGCCAGCACCCCCGCTTTAGCTAACTCCTACGAGCAGTACTTC.

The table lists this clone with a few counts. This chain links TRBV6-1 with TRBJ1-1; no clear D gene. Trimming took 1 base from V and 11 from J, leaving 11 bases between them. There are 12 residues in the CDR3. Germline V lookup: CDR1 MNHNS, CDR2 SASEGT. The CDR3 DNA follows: TGTGCCAGCAGTGAAGGGTACAGAAGGGCTTTCTTT. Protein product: CASSEGYRRAFF.